This entry lists 4 T cell receptor beta chains sequenced from one sample in a study of blood T cell repertoires in COVID-19 (dated by TCRdb to the early 2020s). Library creation used the immunoSEQ multiplex PCR assay. The table comes from immuneACCESS by way of TCRdb, which keeps in-frame sequences with V and J called. Part of the clones is missing from these tables; in studies checked, under half for an unresolved V gene and the rest for unknown reasons. This sample holds about 120,000 clones; over 80% were observed only once. 25% to 35% of the sample is in the top ten clones. The specimen was peripheral blood. The receptors stem from a woman aged 70-85 years with acute or convalescent COVID-19.

The table lists this clone with a few counts. This rearrangement joins TRBV29-1 to TRBJ1-4; 9 bases are a match to TRBD1. The junction had 2 bases not matched to a gene; V was cut back by 2 bases and J by 10 bases. Per germline, CDR1 SQVTM and CDR2 ANQGSEA. This CDR3 contains 12 residues. DNA of the CDR3: TGCAGCGTTGAAACAGGGGGCGTAAAACTGTTTTTT. Its translation is CSVETGGVKLFF.

The chain is built from TRBV2 and TRBJ2-1, with 8 nucleotides matching TRBD1. With V trimmed by 6 bases and J by 8 bases, 3 bases remained unmatched. CDR3 length: 12 amino acids. Germline V gene data show CDR1 as SNHLY and CDR2 as FYNNEI. In DNA form, the CDR3 reads TGTGCCAGCAGCGAACAGGGGGATGAGCAGTTCTTC. This gives the protein CASSEQGDEQFF.

The rearrangement links TRBV10-1 to TRBJ1-2, with unresolved D. Trimming took off 4 bases at V and 2 bases at J, with 8 bases between the two ends. CDR3 length: 13 amino acids. Per the germline V gene, CDR1 is WNHNN and CDR2 is SYGVQD (reference sequence). CDR3 residues: CASSVEVNYGYTF. DNA of the CDR3: TGCGCCAGCAGTGTGGAGGTGAACTATGGCTACACCTTC.

V gene TRBV30 combines with J gene TRBJ2-7; a weak D match, TRBD1 (6 bases). CDR3 length: 14 residues. Germline lookup yields CDR1 GTSNPN and CDR2 SVGIG (reference sequence). The V end was cut by 3 bases, the J end by 0 bases, with 12 bases between. The CDR3 sequence: CAWSLKGVSYEQYF. As DNA, the CDR3 is TGTGCCTGGAGCCTCAAGGGGGTCTCCTACGAGCAGTACTTC.